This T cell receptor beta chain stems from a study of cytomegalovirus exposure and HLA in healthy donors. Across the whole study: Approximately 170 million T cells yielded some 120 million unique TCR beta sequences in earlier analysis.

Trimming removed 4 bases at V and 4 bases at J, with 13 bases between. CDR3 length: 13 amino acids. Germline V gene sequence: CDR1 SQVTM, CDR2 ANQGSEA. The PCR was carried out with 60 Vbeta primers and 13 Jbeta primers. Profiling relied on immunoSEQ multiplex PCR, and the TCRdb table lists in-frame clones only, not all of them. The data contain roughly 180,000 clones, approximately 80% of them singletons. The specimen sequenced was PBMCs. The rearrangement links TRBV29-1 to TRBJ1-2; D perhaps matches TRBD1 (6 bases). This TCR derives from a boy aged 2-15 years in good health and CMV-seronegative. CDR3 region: CSVGDTQLYGYTF. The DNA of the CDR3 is TGCAGCGTTGGGGACACTCAACTCTATGGCTACACCTTC.